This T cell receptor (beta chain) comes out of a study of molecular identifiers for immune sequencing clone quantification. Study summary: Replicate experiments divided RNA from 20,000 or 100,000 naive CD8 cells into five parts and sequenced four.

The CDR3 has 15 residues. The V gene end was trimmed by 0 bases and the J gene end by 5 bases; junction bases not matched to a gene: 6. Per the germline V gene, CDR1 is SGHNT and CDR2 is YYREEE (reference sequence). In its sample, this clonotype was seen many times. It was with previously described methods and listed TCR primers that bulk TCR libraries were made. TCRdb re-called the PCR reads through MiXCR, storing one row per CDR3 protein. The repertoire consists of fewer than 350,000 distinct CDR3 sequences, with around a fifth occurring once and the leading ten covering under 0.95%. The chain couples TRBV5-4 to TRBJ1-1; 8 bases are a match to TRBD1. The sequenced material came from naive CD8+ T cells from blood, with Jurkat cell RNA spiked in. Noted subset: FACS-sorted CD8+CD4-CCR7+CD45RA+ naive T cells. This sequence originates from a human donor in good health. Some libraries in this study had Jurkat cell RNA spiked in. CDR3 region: CASSLEQGGPTEAFF. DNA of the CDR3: TGTGCCAGCAGCTTGGAACAGGGGGGGCCAACTGAAGCTTTCTTT.